Below are 23 T cell receptor beta chains sequenced from a single sample in a study of blood T cell repertoires in COVID-19. The assay was immunoSEQ multiplex PCR, and TCRdb's table has in-frame clones only and misses some. The sample lists around 250,000 clones; 70% to 90% were seen once. The sequenced material came from PBMCs or T cells enriched from blood (not recorded which). The origin of the receptors is a woman between 50 and 59 years old who had recovered from COVID-19.

This clone has only one observation. This chain uses TRBV2 with TRBJ2-2, with D unclear. In germline, CDR1 is SNHLY, CDR2 FYNNEI. This CDR3 region has 15 residues. The V end was cut by 0 bases, the J end by 1 base, with 6 bases between. In nucleotides, the CDR3 is TGTGCCAGCAGTGAAGCAGCTGTGAACACCGGGGAGCTGTTTTTT. This translates into CASSEAAVNTGELFF.

This clone was recorded once. The chain is built from TRBV2 and TRBJ2-2, with 9 nucleotides matching TRBD2. Germline CDR1 is SNHLY and CDR2 is FYNNEI. This CDR3 has 15 residues. Losses at the gene ends were 5 bases for V and 1 base for J; bases not matched to a gene: 2. The DNA for the CDR3 is TGTGCCAGCAGTAGTAGCGGGAGGAACACCGGGGAGCTGTTTTTT. Translating gives CASSSSGRNTGELFF.

This clone has at least ten counts. V is TRBV28 and J is TRBJ2-1; 7 nucleotides align to TRBD1. The CDR3 has 15 amino acids. Per germline, CDR1 MDHEN and CDR2 SYDVKM. V shed 3 bases and J 8 bases; nucleotides not matched to a gene: 10. Written as DNA, the CDR3 is TGTGCCAGCAGTTTTCGAACAGGGGAAGTCGATGAGCAGTTCTTC. It specifies CASSFRTGEVDEQFF.

The chain employs TRBV3-1 (or the pseudogene TRBV3-2) and TRBJ1-2; 8 bases are a match to TRBD1. This CDR3 spans 16 amino acids. Germline CDR1 and CDR2: LGHDT and YNNKEL (reference sequence). V lost 2 bases, J lost 1 base, and 6 bases stayed unmatched. The DNA for the CDR3 is TGTGCCAGCAGCCAATGGGAAGACAGGGGTAACTATGGCTACACCTTC. It is translated as CASSQWEDRGNYGYTF.

The chain links TRBV5-1 to TRBJ1-1; D might be TRBD1 (5 bases). V was shortened by 2 bases and J by 5 bases, with 22 bases between the two germline ends. CDR3 length equals 17 residues. Looked up from germline, CDR1 is SGHRS and CDR2 is YFSETQ. CDR3 in DNA: TGCGCCAGCAGCTTTCTTGCCGTTTGGGGGGGAGAAACTGAAGCTTTCTTT. Translating gives CASSFLAVWGGETEAFF.

The J gene is TRBJ1-1, the V gene TRBV18; D is uncertain. V was cut by 6 bases and J by 0 bases, with 17 bases left in between. The CDR3 is 16 residues long. Germline lookup yields CDR1 KGHSH and CDR2 LQKENI. The CDR3 is CASSPGQATMNTEAFF. The CDR3 coding sequence is TGTGCCAGCTCCCCCGGTCAGGCCACAATGAACACTGAAGCTTTCTTT.

This chain uses TRBV10-2 with TRBJ2-5; TRBD1 matches 8 bases. Germline CDR1 WSHSY, CDR2 SAAADI. CDR3 length: 13 amino acids. V lost 8 bases and J lost 2; bases outside the gene matches: 4. The CDR3 nucleotides are TGCGCCAGCTCGTACAGGGGGCAAGAGACCCAGTACTTC. Protein sequence: CASSYRGQETQYF.

This clone came up many times. The chain couples TRBV7-9 to TRBJ1-6; 9 bases agree with TRBD1. This CDR3 spans 15 amino acids. V lost 0 bases and J lost 10; bases outside the gene matches: 4. Germline CDR1 SEHNR, CDR2 FQNEAQ (reference sequence). CDR3 loop: CASSLAVDRGSPLHF. CDR3 in DNA: TGTGCCAGCAGCTTAGCGGTCGACAGGGGGTCACCCCTCCACTTT.

The rearrangement joins TRBV7-9 to TRBJ2-2; D gene unclear. In germline, CDR1 is SEHNR, CDR2 FQNEAQ (reference sequence). The germline V and J ends were trimmed by 5 bases and 9 bases, with 13 bases remaining between them. The CDR3 loop spans 13 amino acids. CDR3 sequence: CASSRDPRRELFF. The CDR3 DNA reads TGTGCCAGCAGCCGCGACCCCAGGAGGGAGCTGTTTTTT.

The chain recombines TRBV10-3 with TRBJ2-7; 9 bases match TRBD1. This CDR3 has 14 residues. V shed 6 bases and J 13 bases; nucleotides not matched to a gene: 16. Germline lookup yields CDR1 ENHRY and CDR2 SYGVKD. CDR3 sequence reads: CAISQTGGGMQCYF. The DNA for the CDR3 is TGTGCCATCAGCCAAACAGGGGGCGGTATGCAGTGCTACTTC.

With regard to this clone: This same CDR3 is encoded by further DNA sequences in the sample. The chain uses TRBV28 and TRBJ1-2; TRBD1 might be the D (5 bases). Germline V gene lookup returns CDR1 MDHEN and CDR2 SYDVKM. This CDR3 contains 12 residues. V gave up 4 bases and J gave up 11 bases, with 14 bases separating them. The DNA for the CDR3 is TGTGCCAGCAGTTCTCAGGGATTCGGATACACCTTC. Translating gives CASSSQGFGYTF.

The rearrangement links TRBV18 to TRBJ2-1, with TRBD2 as a possible D gene (5 bases). The CDR3 spans 16 residues. CDR1 and CDR2 (germline): KGHSH, LQKENI. V lost 6 bases to trimming and J lost 2 bases, with 17 bases between them. The CDR3 bases are TGTGCCAGCTCCCGGACTGTGAGGCTAGCCTACAATGAGCAGTTCTTC. It translates to CASSRTVRLAYNEQFF.

CDR3 DNA sequence: TGTGCCAGCAGTGGGACTAGCGGGAGTTCAGGGGAGCTGTTTTTT. This gives the protein CASSGTSGSSGELFF. This rearrangement joins TRBV9 to TRBJ2-2; 14 bases fit TRBD2. Unmatched junction bases numbered 5, after V lost 5 bases and J lost 8 bases. Germline V gives CDR1 SGDLS, CDR2 YYNGEE. The CDR3 is made up of 15 amino acids.

CDR3 sequence reads: CASSYSGRPGDEKLFF. The CDR3 region has the DNA TGTGCCAGCAGTTACTCGGGACGGCCGGGGGATGAAAAACTGTTTTTT. V is TRBV6-6 and J is TRBJ1-4, with D perhaps TRBD1 (5 bases). Germline V gives CDR1 MNHNY, CDR2 SVGAGI (reference sequence). The V gene lost 0 bases and the J gene lost 6 bases, with 14 bases spanning the gap. The CDR3 is 16 residues long.

The chain links TRBV21-1 to TRBJ1-3; the table's D call, TRBD1, was not checked against the DNA. TRBV21-1 corresponds to a pseudogene. CDR3 size: 16 residues. The DNA of the CDR3 is TGTGCCAGCAGCAAGGGAGACGACAGGGGGTTAGACACCATATATTTT. This codes for CASSKGDDRGLDTIYF.

CDR3 residues: CASSPLPSTRRETYEQYF. For the CDR3, the DNA is TGTGCCAGCAGTCCCTTACCTTCCACGAGGCGGGAGACCTACGAGCAGTACTTC. The rearrangement uses TRBV27 and TRBJ2-7, with 7 bases lining up with TRBD2. The CDR3 runs 18 residues. The V gene end was trimmed by 5 bases and the J gene end by 2 bases; junction bases not matched to a gene: 18. Germline loops: CDR1 MNHEY, CDR2 SMNVEV (reference sequence).

The chain links TRBV2 to TRBJ1-4, with a possible D match to TRBD1 (6 bases). Trimming pared 7 bases from V and 8 bases from J, leaving 14 bases between. The CDR3 has 13 residues. The V gene's germline CDR1 is SNHLY and CDR2 FYNNEI. CDR3 bases: TGTGCCAGCATAACAGGGAAGGGGGAAAAACTGTTTTTT. Its translation is CASITGKGEKLFF.

V usage is TRBV28 and J usage is TRBJ1-1; D gene unclear. Germline CDR1 MDHEN, CDR2 SYDVKM. The CDR3 consists of 11 residues. Trimming removed 3 bases at V and 7 bases at J, with 6 bases between. The chain's CDR3 is CASSLRDEAFF. The CDR3 bases are TGTGCCAGCAGTTTGAGGGATGAAGCTTTCTTT.

The rearrangement uses TRBV7-9 and TRBJ1-1; maybe TRBD1 (6 bases). With 4 bases removed from V and 3 bases from J, the gap between germline ends came to 12 bases. Germline V gene data show CDR1 as SEHNR and CDR2 as FQNEAQ (reference sequence). This CDR3 has 14 amino acids. DNA for the CDR3: TGTGCCAGCAGCTCGAGGGGGAGGGACACTGAAGCTTTCTTT. Protein product: CASSSRGRDTEAFF.

The chain has TRBV28 and TRBJ1-1; D remains ambiguous. The CDR3 length is 15 residues. Germline V gene sequence: CDR1 MDHEN, CDR2 SYDVKM. Deletions cut 5 bases from V and 0 bases from J, with 13 bases between. CDR3 bases: TGTGCCAGCAGTCCGCTACCCCTTATGAACACTGAAGCTTTCTTT. Its protein is CASSPLPLMNTEAFF.

The rearrangement uses TRBV28 and TRBJ2-7; D call uncertain. V shed 2 bases and J shed 3 bases, with 11 bases lying between them. In germline, CDR1 is MDHEN, CDR2 SYDVKM. The CDR3 is 14 amino acids. The CDR3 region has the DNA TGTGCCAGCAGTTTAGATATAGAACTCTACGAGCAGTACTTC. Protein product: CASSLDIELYEQYF.

This chain links TRBV7-9 with TRBJ1-1; unclear D gene. V dropped 0 bases and J dropped 3 bases, with 11 bases sitting between them. The CDR3 spans 15 residues. Germline CDR1 reads SEHNR; CDR2 reads FQNEAQ (reference sequence). The CDR3 region is CASSLASGRDTEAFF. For the CDR3, the DNA is TGTGCCAGCAGCTTAGCGTCGGGAAGGGACACTGAAGCTTTCTTT.

V usage is TRBV27 and J usage is TRBJ2-2, with D maybe TRBD1 (5 bases). Per the germline V gene, CDR1 is MNHEY and CDR2 is SMNVEV (reference sequence). Trimming shortened V by 6 bases and J by 7 bases, and 12 bases separated the two germline ends. The length of the CDR3 is 13 residues. CDR3 amino acids: CASRFQGVGELFF. In nucleotides, the CDR3 is TGTGCCAGCAGGTTTCAGGGCGTCGGGGAGCTGTTTTTT.